This T cell receptor beta chain was retrieved from a study of shared clonotypes between healthy human individuals. Study information: CD4 naive cells filled three plates per donor, CD4 memory three, CD8 naive two and CD8 memory one.

Trimming stripped 0 bases from V and 1 base from J, with 4 bases between. The germline CDR1 and CDR2 sequences are SGDLS and YYNGEE. The CDR3 loop spans 13 amino acids. In its sample, this clone was seen a few times. Antigen unknown. This CDR3 is also generated by other DNA sequences in the sample. The run depth of the assay was deep. Sequenced by immunoSEQ multiplex PCR; TCRdb stores in-frame clones only, minus some. The sample lists some 1.1 million clones; 60% to 85% were seen once. Whole-study results and caveats: Generally, estimated richness proved larger in naive subsets than it did in memory subsets. Sampling involved blood alone; tissue repertoires likely differ.

The TCR was taken from a young man in good health. Some clones in this sample may be carry-over from other donors' samples. The source material was memory CD4+ T cells from PBMCs. Subset specified: CD45RA-negative fraction. V usage is TRBV9 and J usage is TRBJ1-1; no reliable D call. Here the CDR3 reads CASSVVSNTEAFF. CDR3 nucleotides: TGTGCCAGCAGCGTAGTTTCGAACACTGAAGCTTTCTTT.